Following are 27 T cell receptor beta chains from one sample sequenced in a study of OX40 agonist ivuxolimab in advanced cancers. TCRdb keeps only in-frame clones here, not all; method: immunoSEQ multiplex PCR. The data hold 50,000 to 60,000 clones, with over 75% observed a single time. This material consisted of CD4+ or CD8+ T cells sorted from blood, taken in a trial of the OX40 agonist ivuxolimab. These receptors were obtained from an adult with an advanced solid tumor such as melanoma, head and neck, liver or kidney cancer.

J is TRBJ1-2 and V is TRBV7-2; 8 bases agree with TRBD1. Germline trimming cut 5 bases from V and 8 bases from J; bases unmatched to any gene: 7. The V gene's germline CDR1 is SGHTA and CDR2 FQGNSA. This CDR3 has 13 residues. CDR3 region: CASSLGQGGGYTF. The CDR3 coding sequence is TGTGCCAGCAGCCTAGGACAGGGAGGAGGCTACACCTTC. Looking up the rest from reference TRBV7-2 and TRBJ1-2 gives the full variable domain: GAGVSQSPSNKVTEKGKDVELRCDPISGHTALYWYRQSLGQGLEFLIYFQGNSAPDKSGLPSDRFSAERTGGSVSTLTIQRTQQEDSAVYLCASSLGQGGGYTFGSGTRLTVV.

On this clone: One end of the junction is discordant with germline, which a read error may explain. The chain couples TRBV2 to TRBJ2-1; 8 bases match TRBD2. CDR3 length equals 15 residues. Germline-derived CDR1 and CDR2 are SNHLY and FYNNEI. CDR3 nucleotides: TGTGCCAGCATTGAACGGGAGGGTGACGGAGGTGAGCAGTTCTTC. Translating gives CASIEREGDGGEQFF. The full variable domain, its missing parts supplied by reference TRBV2 and TRBJ2-1, is EPEVTQTPSHQVTQMGQEVILRCVPISNHLYFYWYRQILGQKVEFLVSFYNNEISEKSEIFDDQFSVERPDGSNFTLKIRSTKLEDSAMYFCASIEREGDGGEQFFGPGTRLTVL.

This clone was seen a single time. This chain uses TRBV28 with TRBJ1-2, with D possibly being TRBD1 (5 bases). Germline V gene data show CDR1 as MDHEN and CDR2 as SYDVKM. The CDR3 sequence is 14 residues long. Trimming shortened V by 3 bases and J by 3 bases, and 11 bases separated the two germline ends. CDR3 sequence: CASSLEGRDYGYTF. CDR3 DNA sequence: TGTGCCAGCAGTTTGGAGGGGCGGGACTATGGCTACACCTTC.

This chain uses TRBV5-1 with TRBJ2-7, with no clear D. CDR1 is SGHRS and CDR2 is YFSETQ in the germline V gene. Trimming took off 5 bases at V and 7 bases at J, with 10 bases between the two ends. CDR3 size: 11 residues. The CDR3 is CASSYLGEQYF. The CDR3 DNA sequence: TGCGCCAGCAGTTATCTTGGTGAGCAGTACTTC.

The chain couples TRBV11-2 to TRBJ2-6; D is perhaps TRBD1 (6 bases). Germline assignment: CDR1 SGHAT and CDR2 FQNNGV. The V gene lost 7 bases and the J gene lost 0 bases, with 7 bases spanning the gap. CDR3 size: 14 residues. CDR3: CASNRASGANVLTF. The CDR3 DNA follows: TGTGCCAGCAACAGGGCCTCTGGGGCCAACGTCCTGACTTTC.

V is TRBV7-9 and J is TRBJ2-5; D may be TRBD2 (9 bases). Germline V gene data show CDR1 as SEHNR and CDR2 as FQNEAQ (reference sequence). V was shortened by 2 bases and J by 4 bases, with 14 bases between the two germline ends. This CDR3 is built from 15 residues. CDR3 DNA: TGTGCCAGCAGCTTACTAGCGGGACAGGTAGAGACCCAGTACTTC. Amino acids: CASSLLAGQVETQYF.

This clone was detected only once. This CDR3 reads CASSLVGAYSSGANVLTF. CDR3 in DNA: TGTGCCAGCAGCTTAGTTGGGGCCTACAGCTCTGGGGCCAACGTCCTGACTTTC. The chain couples TRBV7-8 to TRBJ2-6, with a possible D match to TRBD1 (5 bases). Trimming shortened V by 1 base and J by 0 bases, and 13 bases separated the two germline ends. In germline, CDR1 is SGHVS, CDR2 FQNEAQ. CDR3 length: 18 amino acids.

The CDR3 protein is CASSPGGGQPQHF. CDR3 DNA: TGTGCCAGCAGCCCGGGGGGCGGCCAGCCCCAGCATTTT. V and J are TRBV5-5 and TRBJ1-5; possibly TRBD1 for D (6 bases). Germline V gene data show CDR1 as SGHKS and CDR2 as YYEKEE (reference sequence). The length of the CDR3 is 13 residues. V lost 4 bases to trimming and J lost 7 bases, with 12 bases between them.

The chain carries TRBV7-9 and TRBJ2-7; D is ambiguous. Germline V CDR1 and CDR2: SEHNR, FQNEAQ (reference sequence). This CDR3 contains 12 residues. V was pared by 3 bases and J by 2 bases, with 5 bases between. CDR3 in DNA: TGTGCCAGCAGCTTTTATCCCTACGAGCAGTACTTC. It yields the protein CASSFYPYEQYF.

CDR3 in amino acids: CASSAGQGAPYGYTF. The CDR3 coding sequence is TGTGCCAGCAGCGCCGGACAGGGGGCCCCCTATGGCTACACCTTC. This chain connects TRBV5-5 to TRBJ1-2; 11 bases align to TRBD1. CDR1 is SGHKS, CDR2 YYEKEE, per germline (reference sequence). The junction had 6 bases not matched to a gene; V was cut back by 4 bases and J by 4 bases. The length of the CDR3 is 15 residues.

V and J are TRBV28 and TRBJ2-7, with D perhaps matching TRBD2 (6 bases). Per the germline V gene, CDR1 is MDHEN and CDR2 is SYDVKM. This CDR3 spans 16 amino acids. V dropped 6 bases and J dropped 3 bases, with 21 bases sitting between them. CDR3 in DNA: TGTGCCAGCAGCTCACCCCCTAGACTAGATCTCTACGAGCAGTACTTC. Residues: CASSSPPRLDLYEQYF.

This clone was detected once. The chain links TRBV9 to TRBJ2-1; 7 bases agree with TRBD1. The CDR3 has 15 amino acids. Germline V gene lookup returns CDR1 SGDLS and CDR2 YYNGEE. The ends lost 2 bases at V and 5 bases at J; junction bases unmatched: 7. Here the CDR3 reads CASSVTGALHNEQFF. The CDR3 DNA is TGTGCCAGCAGCGTCACAGGGGCTTTACACAATGAGCAGTTCTTC.

This clone has only a few counts. The chain recombines TRBV7-9 with TRBJ1-6, with D possibly matching TRBD1 (5 bases). V was trimmed by 5 bases and J by 7 bases, leaving 15 bases between them. Germline-derived CDR1 and CDR2 are SEHNR and FQNEAQ (reference sequence). This CDR3 spans 15 amino acids. The CDR3 region has the DNA TGTGCCAGCAGCGGACCGACCTCAGGGAATTCACCCCTCCACTTT. This gives the protein CASSGPTSGNSPLHF.

The chain couples TRBV18 to TRBJ2-3, with D perhaps assigned TRBD1 or TRBD2 (5 bases each). CDR3 length: 15 amino acids. V lost 0 bases to trimming and J lost 5 bases, with 12 bases between them. Looked up from germline, CDR1 is KGHSH and CDR2 is LQKENI. The CDR3 region is CASSPPGTGRDTQYF. In DNA, the CDR3 is TGTGCCAGCTCACCACCGGGGACGGGGAGAGATACGCAGTATTTT.

The chain combines TRBV7-9 with TRBJ2-2, with TRBD2 identical over 13 bases. Germline CDR1 is SEHNR and CDR2 is FQNEAQ (reference sequence). V dropped 2 bases and J dropped 5; count of bases not matched to a gene: 8. This CDR3 spans 18 amino acids. The CDR3 protein is CASSLWGLAGPRTGELFF. CDR3 nucleotides: TGTGCCAGCAGCTTATGGGGACTAGCGGGGCCTCGGACCGGGGAGCTGTTTTTT.

The J gene is TRBJ2-1, the V gene TRBV15; tentative D call: TRBD2 (7 bases). Germline values: CDR1 LNHNV, CDR2 YYDKDF (reference sequence). The CDR3 has 15 amino acids. V was trimmed by 0 bases and J by 5 bases, leaving 11 bases between them. This CDR3 is CATSREGRGDNEQFF. Here the CDR3 DNA reads TGTGCCACCAGCAGAGAGGGGAGGGGGGACAATGAGCAGTTCTTC.

The genes are TRBV5-6 and TRBJ1-6; D unclear. The CDR3 runs 16 residues. The V and J ends lost 6 bases and 7 bases respectively, with 20 bases between them. Germline V gene sequence: CDR1 SGHDT, CDR2 YYEEEE. The CDR3 loop reads CASTKIVGLSNSPLHF. CDR3 DNA: TGTGCCAGCACCAAAATCGTGGGTCTGTCCAATTCACCCCTCCACTTT.

The rearrangement uses TRBV9 and TRBJ1-1; D possibly corresponds to TRBD1 (6 bases). CDR3 length equals 14 residues. Germline values: CDR1 SGDLS, CDR2 YYNGEE. Trimming cost V 4 bases and J 1 base, with 11 bases left between them. CDR3 sequence reads: CASSLRTENTEAFF. The CDR3 DNA reads as TGTGCCAGCAGCCTACGGACAGAGAACACTGAAGCTTTCTTT.

The chain recombines TRBV28 with TRBJ1-1; TRBD1 might be the D (6 bases). Germline lookup yields CDR1 MDHEN and CDR2 SYDVKM. The CDR3 extends over 14 amino acids. Trimming left V 4 bases short and J 6 bases short, with 15 bases between. CDR3 in amino acids: CASSSPTGLAEAFF. In DNA, the CDR3 is TGTGCCAGCAGTTCCCCCACAGGGCTCGCTGAAGCTTTCTTT.

This clone was detected only once. The CDR3 loop reads CASSLLTGAGGELFF. The CDR3 bases are TGTGCCAGCAGTTTACTTACAGGGGCAGGCGGGGAGCTGTTTTTT. The chain joins TRBV28 to TRBJ2-2; 7 bases match TRBD1. Per germline, CDR1 MDHEN and CDR2 SYDVKM. V was clipped by 2 bases and J by 7 bases; unmatched bases: 7. The CDR3 covers 15 residues.

The genes are TRBV2 and TRBJ1-6; no firm D call. Germline V lookup: CDR1 SNHLY, CDR2 FYNNEI. With 5 bases removed from V and 10 bases from J, the gap between germline ends came to 18 bases. The CDR3 has 15 amino acids. The chain's CDR3 is CASSILAERRSPLHF. Here the CDR3 DNA reads TGTGCCAGCAGTATCTTGGCCGAAAGGAGGTCACCCCTCCACTTT.

This chain links TRBV6-6 with TRBJ1-1, with 11 bases that match TRBD1. CDR1 is MNHNY, CDR2 SVGAGI, per germline (reference sequence). The CDR3 loop spans 14 amino acids. V lost 5 bases to trimming and J lost 4 bases; unmatched junction nucleotides: 3. The CDR3 here is CASSTGTGGTEAFF. Here the CDR3 DNA reads TGTGCCAGCAGTACCGGGACAGGGGGCACTGAAGCTTTCTTT.

The gene calls are TRBV5-6 and TRBJ2-1, with 9 bases aligning to TRBD1. Germline V CDR1 and CDR2: SGHDT, YYEEEE. Trimming removed 5 bases from V and 2 bases from J; junction bases left unmatched: 2. The length of the CDR3 is 14 residues. CDR3: CASSDRGTYNEQFF. CDR3 in DNA: TGTGCCAGCAGTGACAGGGGGACCTACAATGAGCAGTTCTTC.

V gene TRBV19 combines with J gene TRBJ2-5, with D hard to call. V was shortened by 5 bases and J by 0 bases, with 7 bases between the two germline ends. The germline V gene has CDR1 LNHDA and CDR2 SQIVND (reference sequence). The CDR3 extends over 13 amino acids. This CDR3 reads CASSPRNQETQYF. For the CDR3, the DNA is TGTGCCAGTAGTCCCCGGAACCAAGAGACCCAGTACTTC.

The table lists this clone with a count of one. This chain connects TRBV27 to TRBJ1-2, with a weak D call TRBD1 (5 bases). Germline V lookup: CDR1 MNHEY, CDR2 SMNVEV (reference sequence). The ends were cut back, 0 bases at V and 0 bases at J, with 14 bases in the middle. The CDR3 consists of 17 residues. This CDR3 is CASSLSIGAVSNYGYTF. The CDR3 nucleotides are TGTGCCAGCAGTTTATCGATCGGGGCTGTTTCTAACTATGGCTACACCTTC.

The rearrangement uses TRBV4-1 and TRBJ2-7; D is perhaps TRBD1 (6 bases). CDR3 length: 14 residues. V was trimmed by 1 base and J by 4 bases, leaving 11 bases between them. Per germline, CDR1 MGHRA and CDR2 YSYEKL. CDR3 residues: CASSQGMRGYEQYF. The CDR3, as DNA: TGCGCCAGCAGCCAAGGTATGAGGGGGTACGAGCAGTACTTC.

The chain uses TRBV28 and TRBJ1-1, with 8 bases lining up with TRBD1. CDR1 is MDHEN, CDR2 SYDVKM, per germline. With V trimmed by 6 bases and J by 0 bases, 6 bases remained unmatched. The CDR3 is 15 residues long. The CDR3 DNA is TGTGCCAGCAGAATAGAGGGACAGGTGAACACTGAAGCTTTCTTT. Translation gives CASRIEGQVNTEAFF.